This record looks at one TCR beta chain sequence and its context. Germline assignment: CDR1 DFQATT and CDR2 SNEGSKA (reference sequence). The CDR3 is made up of 11 amino acids. Trimming removed 3 bases from V and 8 bases from J, with 8 bases in between. This entry comes from a study of blood T cell repertoires in COVID-19. Overall study context: In each case, the material was cDNA or gDNA derived from T cells, B-cell-depleted T cells, or PBMCs.

Authors' data handling: Estimated nucleated cell counts came from reference gene primer amplification. The data were produced by immunoSEQ multiplex PCR, yet TCRdb's version contains in-frame clones alone and is incomplete. That table supplies the V and J calls and clone size; D and trimming were determined from the DNA. In the table there are about 200,000 clones, 89% of which are singletons. Specimen: PBMCs or T cells enriched from blood (not recorded which). V usage is TRBV20-1 and J usage is TRBJ1-3; possible D gene TRBD1, 6 bases. This receptor was taken from a woman aged 40 to 55 with acute COVID-19. This CDR3 is CSASSGDTIYF. DNA for the CDR3: TGCAGTGCTAGTTCAGGGGACACCATATATTTT.